The source of this T cell receptor beta chain is a study of shared clonotypes between healthy human individuals. Study observations and caveats: Among the subsets, naive ones generally showed larger estimated richness than memory ones. Around 5.3% of naive CD4 clonotypes were shared across several donors.

Only one count was recorded for this clone. Its antigen is undetermined. CDR1 and CDR2 (germline): SGHDN, FVKESK. This CDR3 comprises 12 residues. V lost 3 bases, J lost 11 bases, and 11 bases lay in between. The authors split each subset's genomic DNA evenly across several immunoSEQ plates. The sorted-subset replicate PCRs were given 150 to 200 ng DNA, which is some 29,000 T cell genomes. The repertoire was sequenced with immunoSEQ multiplex PCR; TCRdb's copy has only in-frame clones and lacks some. The data show 1.6 million or so clones, approximately 98.5% seen once. This TCR was sampled from a young man in good health. The sequenced sample was naive CD4+ T cells sorted from blood. As for subset: CD45RA+ positively selected. The V call is TRBV14, the J call TRBJ2-1; D call uncertain. CDR3 protein: CASSHVRTKQFF. The DNA for the CDR3 is TGTGCCAGCAGCCATGTAAGAACAAAGCAGTTCTTC.